A single sample gave rise to the 28 T cell receptor beta chains below, sequenced in a study of blood T cell repertoires in COVID-19 (dated by TCRdb to 2020 to 2021). The library was produced with the immunoSEQ multiplex PCR assay. TCRdb retrieved this table from immuneACCESS and kept in-frame rearrangements only. Not all clones are present; in checked studies, unresolved V genes account for under half, and no reason is known for the remainder. A total of 55,000 or so clones appear in this sample, almost 90% of them only once. The ten largest make up around 9.3% of the sample. Sequenced material: peripheral blood. The receptors derive from a man in his 60s with active COVID-19.

The chain combines TRBV6-5 with TRBJ1-5, with D possibly being TRBD1 (5 bases). Germline values: CDR1 MNHEY, CDR2 SVGAGI. This CDR3 comprises 15 residues. With 8 bases removed from V and 0 bases from J, the gap between germline ends came to 14 bases. CDR3 amino acids: CASAGEGYSNQPQHF. CDR3 bases: TGTGCCAGCGCGGGGGAGGGGTATAGCAATCAGCCCCAGCATTTT.

The chain recombines TRBV10-3 with TRBJ2-7, with 11 positions matching TRBD2. Trimming removed 0 bases from V and 2 bases from J; junction bases left unmatched: 3. The CDR3 extends over 16 amino acids. Germline CDR1 reads ENHRY; CDR2 reads SYGVKD. CDR3 region: CAISESRLAGTYEQYF. The DNA of the CDR3 is TGTGCCATCAGTGAGTCCCGACTAGCGGGGACCTACGAGCAGTACTTC.

The chain links TRBV28 to TRBJ2-1, with 11 bases aligning to TRBD1. The germline gives CDR1 MDHEN, CDR2 SYDVKM. The junction had 4 bases not matched to a gene; V was cut back by 3 bases and J by 6 bases. The CDR3 is 15 amino acids. For the CDR3, the DNA is TGTGCCAGCAGTTTCCTTGGGACAGGGGGCAATGAGCAGTTCTTC. Protein product: CASSFLGTGGNEQFF.

The chain employs TRBV7-2 and TRBJ2-5; D is possibly TRBD2 (5 bases). Deletions cut 0 bases from V and 2 bases from J, with 10 bases between. Germline lookup yields CDR1 SGHTA and CDR2 FQGNSA. The CDR3 totals 15 residues. CDR3 loop: CASSLASERQETQYF. The CDR3 coding sequence is TGTGCCAGCAGCTTAGCTAGCGAGAGACAAGAGACCCAGTACTTC.

The CDR3 loop is CASSEGLYYNEQFF. DNA of the CDR3: TGTGCCAGCAGTGAGGGACTATATTACAATGAGCAGTTCTTC. The chain uses TRBV2 and TRBJ2-1; the match to TRBD2 covers 7 bases. Losses at the gene ends were 3 bases for V and 4 bases for J; bases not matched to a gene: 3. Germline CDR1 reads SNHLY; CDR2 reads FYNNEI. The CDR3 totals 14 residues.

This chain links TRBV28 with TRBJ1-4, with D tentatively TRBD1 (6 bases). The V and J ends lost 7 bases and 8 bases respectively, with 17 bases between them. Germline lookup yields CDR1 MDHEN and CDR2 SYDVKM. This CDR3 has 14 residues. CDR3 coding DNA: TGTGCCAGCACCCCGGGACAAGGAACAGAAAAACTGTTTTTT. Translating it yields CASTPGQGTEKLFF.

The chain couples TRBV11-1 to TRBJ2-7, with 8 positions matching TRBD2. Trimming removed 5 bases from V and 7 bases from J; junction bases left unmatched: 13. Germline loops: CDR1 SGHAT, CDR2 FQDESV (reference sequence). The CDR3 runs to 15 residues. CDR3 loop: CASSLGGSGMEEQYF. The CDR3 nucleotides are TGTGCCAGCAGCCTCGGTGGTAGCGGGATGGAAGAGCAGTACTTC.

The CDR3: CASSYSGSDYGYTF. The CDR3 DNA reads TGTGCCAGCAGTTACTCGGGCAGTGACTATGGCTACACCTTC. This chain connects TRBV6-2 or TRBV6-3 to TRBJ1-2; D is ambiguous. Germline V gene data show CDR1 as MNHEY and CDR2 as SVGEGT. V was cut by 0 bases and J by 3 bases, with 8 bases left in between. The CDR3 spans 14 residues.

The V call is TRBV5-1, the J call TRBJ2-7; tentative D call: TRBD1 (7 bases). Trimming removed 2 bases from V and 7 bases from J, with 16 bases in between. The germline V gene has CDR1 SGHRS and CDR2 YFSETQ. The length of the CDR3 is 14 residues. Here the CDR3 DNA reads TGCGCCAGCAGCTTAGGCCAGGGGGGCGGGGAGCAGTACTTC. The encoded protein is CASSLGQGGGEQYF.

V is TRBV12-3 or TRBV12-4 and J is TRBJ1-6, with unresolved D. With 3 bases removed from V and 7 bases from J, the gap between germline ends came to 7 bases. CDR3 size: 13 residues. The CDR3 loop is CASSFGRNSPLHF. The CDR3 coding sequence is TGTGCCAGCAGTTTCGGGAGAAATTCACCCCTCCACTTT.

The chain carries TRBV4-1 and TRBJ2-2, with a possible D match to TRBD1 (5 bases). With 2 bases removed from V and 4 bases from J, the gap between germline ends came to 14 bases. The germline V gene encodes CDR1 MGHRA and CDR2 YSYEKL. The CDR3 has 16 amino acids. The CDR3 nucleotides read TGCGCCAGCAGCCAATTAGTCAGGGTCGCCACCGGGGAGCTGTTTTTT. This sequence encodes CASSQLVRVATGELFF.

The genes are TRBV4-2 and TRBJ2-6, with TRBD2 identical over 7 bases. Germline-derived CDR1 and CDR2 are LGHNA and YNFKEQ. The CDR3 has 17 amino acids. V shed 6 bases and J 1 base; nucleotides not matched to a gene: 9. The CDR3, as DNA: TGTGCCAGCAGACGTGATTTGGGGGGGTCTGGGGCCAACGTCCTGACTTTC. Its translation is CASRRDLGGSGANVLTF.

This clone came up once. The rearrangement links TRBV6-5 to TRBJ2-1, with TRBD1 as a possible D gene (5 bases). V lost 7 bases, J lost 5 bases, and 15 bases lay in between. Germline-derived CDR1 and CDR2 are MNHEY and SVGAGI. This CDR3 is built from 14 residues. CDR3 in amino acids: CASTELGVNNEQFF. CDR3 coding DNA: TGTGCCAGCACCGAGCTAGGGGTAAACAATGAGCAGTTCTTC.

The chain has TRBV18 and TRBJ1-1; no clear D gene. Germline V gene sequence: CDR1 KGHSH, CDR2 LQKENI. The V and J ends lost 2 bases and 0 bases respectively, with 7 bases between them. The CDR3 covers 14 residues. The CDR3 DNA reads TGTGCCAGCTCACCAGTGAGATTGAACACTGAAGCTTTCTTT. Protein product: CASSPVRLNTEAFF.

This clone was seen only a few times. V is TRBV18 and J is TRBJ2-3; the match to TRBD1 covers 7 bases. The CDR3 is made up of 16 amino acids. Germline CDR1 and CDR2: KGHSH and LQKENI. With V trimmed by 4 bases and J by 1 base, 8 bases remained unmatched. The CDR3, as DNA: TGTGCCAGCTCACGGACGCCAGGGGGAGGCACAGATACGCAGTATTTT. Protein: CASSRTPGGGTDTQYF.

The gene calls are TRBV19 and TRBJ2-7; the match to TRBD2 covers 13 bases. V gave up 4 bases and J gave up 3 bases; unmatched junction bases: 6. CDR1 is LNHDA and CDR2 is SQIVND in the germline V gene (reference sequence). This CDR3 has 16 amino acids. Written as DNA, the CDR3 is TGTGCCAGTAGTACCTGGACTAGCGGGAGACTCTACGAGCAGTACTTC. Its translation is CASSTWTSGRLYEQYF.

This rearrangement joins TRBV28 to TRBJ1-2; maybe TRBD1 (6 bases). V was trimmed by 6 bases and J by 4 bases, leaving 18 bases between them. The length of the CDR3 is 15 residues. Germline assignment: CDR1 MDHEN and CDR2 SYDVKM. The CDR3 sequence is CASRPLGAGGYGYTF. CDR3 DNA: TGTGCCAGCAGACCCTTGGGGGCGGGAGGCTATGGCTACACCTTC.

A single count supports this clone. V is TRBV11-2 and J is TRBJ2-7; TRBD2 agrees at 8 bases. This CDR3 is 16 amino acids long. From germline, CDR1 is SGHAT and CDR2 FQNNGV. V lost 6 bases, J lost 5 bases, and 15 bases stayed unmatched. The CDR3 spells CASSITTGTSHNEQYF. The CDR3 nucleotides are TGTGCCAGCAGTATCACAACCGGGACTAGTCATAACGAGCAGTACTTC.

This clone was recorded once. The CDR3 spells CASSLSLAVYNEQFF. For the CDR3, the DNA is TGTGCCAGCAGCTTATCCCTAGCCGTTTACAATGAGCAGTTCTTC. The chain recombines TRBV11-2 with TRBJ2-1, with a possible D match to TRBD2 (5 bases). The CDR3 sequence is 15 residues long. From germline, CDR1 is SGHAT and CDR2 FQNNGV. V dropped 2 bases and J dropped 4 bases, with 12 bases sitting between them.

The CDR3 region is CAIRGTGGTGELFF. The CDR3 nucleotides are TGTGCCATCAGAGGGACAGGAGGTACCGGGGAGCTGTTTTTT. The chain is built from TRBV10-3 and TRBJ2-2; 8 bases agree with TRBD1. The CDR3 length is 14 residues. Trimming took 6 bases from V and 5 from J; bases not matched to a gene: 5. Per germline, CDR1 ENHRY and CDR2 SYGVKD.

This CDR3 reads CASRPSGGGTGELFF. DNA for the CDR3: TGTGCCAGCAGACCTAGCGGAGGAGGGACCGGGGAGCTGTTTTTT. The chain recombines TRBV6-5 with TRBJ2-2, with TRBD2 matching over 7 bases. V gave up 6 bases and J gave up 5 bases; unmatched junction bases: 9. Per germline, CDR1 MNHEY and CDR2 SVGAGI. This CDR3 contains 15 residues.

This chain uses TRBV7-3 with TRBJ2-4; no clear D. Per the germline V gene, CDR1 is SGHTA and CDR2 is FQGTGA. Deletions cut 2 bases from V and 0 bases from J, with 8 bases between. CDR3 length equals 15 residues. In DNA, the CDR3 is TGTGCCAGCAGCTTAGGCCCTGGAGCCAAAAACATTCAGTACTTC. This sequence encodes CASSLGPGAKNIQYF. Full variable domain (remainder filled in from reference TRBV7-3 and TRBJ2-4): GAGVSQTPSNKVTEKGKYVELRCDPISGHTALYWYRQSLGQGPEFLIYFQGTGAADDSGLPNDRFFAVRPEGSVSTLKIQRTERGDSAVYLCASSLGPGAKNIQYFGAGTRLSVL.

The CDR3, as DNA: TGTGCCAGCACGGCAGCTAGCGGGAGGAAGGATGAGCAGTTCTTC. Encoded protein: CASTAASGRKDEQFF. This sequence joins TRBV2 and TRBJ2-1; 11 bases are a match to TRBD2. This CDR3 is built from 15 residues. Germline loops: CDR1 SNHLY, CDR2 FYNNEI. The J segment lost 8 bases and the V segment lost 7 bases, leaving 10 bases of the junction unmatched.

This chain joins TRBV9 and TRBJ1-1; D is uncertain. Germline lookup yields CDR1 SGDLS and CDR2 YYNGEE. The CDR3 runs to 14 residues. With 0 bases removed from V and 4 bases from J, the gap between germline ends came to 10 bases. DNA for the CDR3: TGTGCCAGCAGCGTAGTCGGGGATCGCACTGAAGCTTTCTTT. Its protein is CASSVVGDRTEAFF. The variable domain in full, with the rest retrieved from reference TRBV9 and TRBJ1-1, is DSGVTQTPKHLITATGQRVTLRCSPRSGDLSVYWYQQSLDQGLQFLIQYYNGEERAKGNILERFSAQQFPDLHSELNLSSLELGDSALYFCASSVVGDRTEAFFGQGTRLTVV.

The rearrangement uses TRBV9 and TRBJ2-3; weak D call: TRBD1 (6 bases). Trimming cost V 3 bases and J 2 bases, with 19 bases left between them. From germline, CDR1 is SGDLS and CDR2 YYNGEE. This CDR3 has 17 amino acids. The CDR3 spells CASSGLQGSYTTDTQYF. CDR3 bases: TGTGCCAGCAGCGGATTACAGGGCTCGTATACCACAGATACGCAGTATTTT.

The chain couples TRBV3-1 (or the pseudogene TRBV3-2) to TRBJ1-4; D is uncertain. Germline V gene sequence: CDR1 LGHDT, CDR2 YNNKEL (reference sequence). The V gene lost 0 bases and the J gene lost 2 bases, with 10 bases spanning the gap. The CDR3 covers 16 residues. CDR3: CASSQDLISTNEKLFF. The DNA for the CDR3 is TGTGCCAGCAGCCAAGATCTAATCTCTACTAATGAAAAACTGTTTTTT.

V usage is TRBV19 and J usage is TRBJ2-3, with 8 bases matching TRBD2. Germline trimming cut 4 bases from V and 5 bases from J; bases unmatched to any gene: 8. CDR3 size: 15 residues. Germline CDR1 and CDR2: LNHDA and SQIVND (reference sequence). CDR3 loop: CASSTGSSGKDTQYF. As DNA, the CDR3 is TGTGCCAGTAGTACCGGGAGTAGCGGGAAAGATACGCAGTATTTT. The full variable domain, in which reference TRBV19 and TRBJ2-3 provide the parts outside the CDR3, is DGGITQSPKYLFRKEGQNVTLSCEQNLNHDAMYWYRQDPGQGLRLIYYSQIVNDFQKGDIAEGYSVSREKKESFPLTVTSAQKNPTAFYLCASSTGSSGKDTQYFGPGTRLTVL.

The chain employs TRBV25-1 and TRBJ2-7; D perhaps matches TRBD1 (6 bases). Between the trimmed V and J ends, which lost 2 bases and 6 bases, there was a span of 20 bases. The CDR3 spans 16 residues. Germline V gene sequence: CDR1 MGHDK, CDR2 SYGVNS. DNA for the CDR3: TGTGCCAGCAGTGAAAACGCAGGGGCGTCAGGAGGCGAGCAGTACTTC. It encodes CASSENAGASGGEQYF.